Listed below are T cell receptor beta chains from one sample, sequenced in a study of cytomegalovirus exposure and HLA in healthy donors. Here immunoSEQ multiplex PCR was the method, and the copy in TCRdb shows in-frame clones only, minus some. Counted here are 150,000 to 180,000 clones, approximately 80% occurring once; the ten biggest clones make up 4%. The sample was PBMCs. These receptors were obtained from a woman between 40 and 50 years old in good health and CMV-seronegative. CDR3s include the opening cysteine and the closing phenylalanine or tryptophan. A D gene is named only where the DNA matches it firmly. For some rows the clone size is stated as once, few or many, or as a class when expanded; others skip it.

D	size	length	V	J	DNA	CDR3
NA	NA	15	TRBV30	TRBJ1-3	TGTGCCTGGAGTGTACCGGTCTTCTCTGGAAACACCATATATTTT	CAWSVPVFSGNTIYF
TRBD1	NA	15	TRBV2	TRBJ2-7	TGTGCCAGCAGGGACCGGGACAGGGGTCAGTACGAGCAGTACTTC	CASRDRDRGQYEQYF
NA	NA	15	TRBV7-6	TRBJ2-6	TGTGCCAGCAGCTTCGTTGCCGGGGGGGCCAACGTCCTGACTTTC	CASSFVAGGANVLTF
NA	few	10	TRBV12-5	TRBJ1-1	TGTGCTACCACTACCTCGGCAGCTTTCTTT	CATTTSAAFF
TRBD1	NA	15	TRBV5-1	TRBJ2-3	TGCGCCAGCAGCAGAGGACAGGGCGGCACAGATACGCAGTATTTT	CASSRGQGGTDTQYF
NA	NA	14	TRBV19	TRBJ2-5	TGTGCCAGTAGTATTGGGGCGCAAAAGGAGACCCAGTACTTC	CASSIGAQKETQYF
NA	once	14	TRBV19	TRBJ1-5	TGTGCCAGTACTGGACAGAGAGGACGACAGCCCCAGCATTTT	CASTGQRGRQPQHF
NA	NA	14	TRBV5-1	TRBJ1-4	TGCGCCAGCAGTTACGGGACTGATTATGAAAAACTGTTTTTT	CASSYGTDYEKLFF
TRBD1	NA	14	TRBV7-8	TRBJ1-6	TGTGCCAGCAGCCCAACAGGGGGAAATTCACCCCTCCACTTT	CASSPTGGNSPLHF
NA	NA	15	TRBV5-6	TRBJ2-7	TGTGCCAGCAGCTTTTACAATCTCAGGGGAAGCGAGCAGTACTTC	CASSFYNLRGSEQYF
TRBD2	NA	12	TRBV10-3	TRBJ2-3	TGTGCCCCCGAGGGGAGGGCAGATACGCAGTATTTT	CAPEGRADTQYF
TRBD1	NA	14	TRBV10-1	TRBJ2-7	TGCGCCAGCAGTACTGGACAGGGGGTCGACGAGCAGTACTTC	CASSTGQGVDEQYF
NA	NA	14	TRBV5-1	TRBJ1-1	TGCGCCAGCAGCCGTGGACGGGGGAACACTGAAGCTTTCTTT	CASSRGRGNTEAFF
TRBD1	NA	13	TRBV7-2	TRBJ1-1	TGTGCCAGCAGCTTAGCGGGGACAGGGCTAGCTTTCTTT	CASSLAGTGLAFF
TRBD2	NA	16	TRBV5-1	TRBJ2-7	TGCGCCAGCAGCACAGGACTAGCGGGAGCCTCCTACGAGCAGTACTTC	CASSTGLAGASYEQYF
NA	few	13	TRBV2	TRBJ1-1	TGTGCCAGCAGTGAGCAAACAGACACTGAAGCTTTCTTT	CASSEQTDTEAFF
NA	NA	14	TRBV5-1	TRBJ2-3	TGCGCCAGCAGGGCTAGCGCCCGCACAGATACGCAGTATTTT	CASRASARTDTQYF
TRBD2	NA	15	TRBV28	TRBJ2-1	TGTGCCAGCAGTTTGAGGAGCGGGGGGGCTAATGAGCAGTTCTTC	CASSLRSGGANEQFF
TRBD1	NA	14	TRBV7-2	TRBJ1-1	TGTGCCAGCAGCTTAGGCAGGGGGTCGACTGAAGCTTTCTTT	CASSLGRGSTEAFF
NA	NA	14	TRBV30	TRBJ1-5	TGTGCCTGGAGTTCCCAGGGATTCAATCAGCCCCAGCATTTT	CAWSSQGFNQPQHF
TRBD2	NA	13	TRBV2	TRBJ2-1	TGTGCGGGGGGGACCAGCTCCTACAATGAGCAGTTCTTC	CAGGTSSYNEQFF
TRBD2	NA	13	TRBV30	TRBJ2-1	TGTGCCTGGATACGGCGGGAGTCAAATGAGCAGTTCTTC	CAWIRRESNEQFF
TRBD1	NA	15	TRBV6-6	TRBJ1-3	TGTGCCAGCAGTTCGACAGGGGCGGGGGGAAACACCATATATTTT	CASSSTGAGGNTIYF
TRBD2	NA	16	TRBV7-9	TRBJ2-7	TGTGCCAGCAGCGCGAGATTCACTAGCGGGTCTCACGAGCAGTACTTC	CASSARFTSGSHEQYF
TRBD1	few	15	TRBV5-5	TRBJ1-6	TGTGCCAGCAGCCCGACAGGGGGAGAGAGTTCACCCCTCCACTTT	CASSPTGGESSPLHF
NA	NA	12	TRBV5-6	TRBJ1-2	TGTGCCAGCAGCTTGGACGGCTATGGCTACACCTTC	CASSLDGYGYTF
NA	NA	15	TRBV2	TRBJ2-3	TGTGCCAGAAAAACTAGCTCGAGGGGCACAGATACGCAGTATTTT	CARKTSSRGTDTQYF
TRBD1	NA	16	TRBV7-6	TRBJ2-3	TGTGCCAGCAGCTTAGAAGAAGGGACAGCCTTTGGTACGCAGTATTTT	CASSLEEGTAFGTQYF
NA	NA	13	TRBV19	TRBJ1-5	TGTGCCAGTAGTATCGGAGGGTATCAGCCCCAGCATTTT	CASSIGGYQPQHF
NA	once	14	TRBV10-1	TRBJ1-5	TGCGCCAGCAGGCGGTCACTGAGCAATCAGCCCCAGCATTTT	CASRRSLSNQPQHF
TRBD1	NA	15	TRBV7-9	TRBJ1-4	TGTGCCAGCAGCTGGTCGACAGGGGCTAATGAAAAACTGTTTTTT	CASSWSTGANEKLFF
NA	NA	15	TRBV28	TRBJ2-2	TGTGCCAGCAGTTTTTACGGGAGGAACACCGGGGAGCTGTTTTTT	CASSFYGRNTGELFF
TRBD1	NA	16	TRBV4-1	TRBJ2-1	TGCGCCAGCAGCCAATGGGGGACAGGGGCGCGCCATGAGCAGTTCTTC	CASSQWGTGARHEQFF
NA	NA	18	TRBV12-2	TRBJ2-1	TGTGCAAGTCGCCTAGCAATTCAGGGGGCGAGCTCCTACAATGAGCAGTTCTTC	CASRLAIQGASSYNEQFF
NA	NA	16	TRBV7-2	TRBJ1-2	TGTGCCAGCAGCTTATGGAAGGGAGGGCCTAACTATGGCTACACCTTC	CASSLWKGGPNYGYTF
NA	NA	15	TRBV7-6	TRBJ1-5	TGTGCCAGCAGCTTAGGACAGACTAGCAATCAGCCCCAGCATTTT	CASSLGQTSNQPQHF
NA	NA	15	TRBV28	TRBJ1-1	TGTGCCAGCAGTCCCCCCACGAGGTGGAACACTGAAGCTTTCTTT	CASSPPTRWNTEAFF
NA	NA	14	TRBV29-1	TRBJ2-1	TGCAGCGTTGATCCAGCGGGCCTCTACAATGAGCAGTTCTTC	CSVDPAGLYNEQFF
TRBD1	NA	17	TRBV11-2	TRBJ2-7	TGTGCCAGCAGCTTTGGATGGTGGGGGACAGAGACCTACGAGCAGTACTTC	CASSFGWWGTETYEQYF
TRBD1	NA	16	TRBV28	TRBJ1-2	TGTGCCAGCAGTTTCCGGGACAGGGGAAGAAGCTATGGCTACACCTTC	CASSFRDRGRSYGYTF